Presented here are 16 T cell receptor beta chains from one specimen sequenced in a study of blood T cell repertoires in COVID-19. This table comes from immunoSEQ multiplex PCR, and its TCRdb copy is limited to in-frame clones, with some not included. The sample records 250,000 to 300,000 clones, roughly 80% being singletons. Specimen: peripheral blood. These receptors came from a man between 60 and 75 years old who had recovered from COVID-19.

In this sample, this clone turned up a few times. The J gene is TRBJ1-6, the V gene TRBV2; no clear D gene. The CDR3 spans 10 residues. The germline gives CDR1 SNHLY, CDR2 FYNNEI. With 7 bases removed from V and 14 bases from J, the gap between germline ends came to 9 bases. CDR3 in DNA: TGTGCCAGCAAAGCCTTCACCCTCCACTTT. It is translated as CASKAFTLHF.

Only a few counts were recorded for this clone. This chain connects TRBV18 to TRBJ2-7, with 9 bases identical to TRBD1. Germline CDR1 reads KGHSH; CDR2 reads LQKENI. V lost 5 bases, J lost 2 bases, and 4 bases stayed unmatched. CDR3 length: 14 amino acids. The CDR3 here is CASSTRQGAYEQYF. In nucleotides, the CDR3 is TGTGCCAGCTCAACCCGACAGGGGGCCTACGAGCAGTACTTC.

This clone was picked up one time. Other DNA sequences in this specimen translate into the identical CDR3. The chain uses TRBV18 and TRBJ1-1; TRBD1 aligns across 8 bases. The CDR3 is made up of 13 amino acids. In germline, CDR1 is KGHSH, CDR2 LQKENI. Trimming at V came to 5 bases and at J to 2 bases, leaving 1 base not matched to a gene. Here the CDR3 reads CASSGQGNTEAFF. CDR3 DNA sequence: TGTGCCAGCTCAGGACAGGGCAACACTGAAGCTTTCTTT.

The chain uses TRBV19 and TRBJ2-5; D call uncertain. There are 13 residues in the CDR3. The germline V gene has CDR1 LNHDA and CDR2 SQIVND (reference sequence). V lost 4 bases to trimming and J lost 1 base, with 7 bases between them. The CDR3 is CASSTTVQETQYF. The CDR3, as DNA: TGTGCCAGTAGTACCACGGTCCAAGAGACCCAGTACTTC.

This rearrangement joins TRBV30 to TRBJ1-5; D not certain. The germline V gene encodes CDR1 GTSNPN and CDR2 SVGIG (reference sequence). Trimming left V 0 bases short and J 0 bases short, with 6 bases between. This CDR3 comprises 14 residues. In DNA form, the CDR3 reads TGTGCCTGGAGTGTCGGGTATAGCAATCAGCCCCAGCATTTT. This gives the protein CAWSVGYSNQPQHF.

The genes are TRBV5-6 and TRBJ2-2; a weak D match, TRBD2 (6 bases). The CDR3 is made up of 14 amino acids. Germline lookup yields CDR1 SGHDT and CDR2 YYEEEE. V lost 4 bases and J lost 7, with 14 bases in between. For the CDR3, the DNA is TGTGCCAGCAGCCCTAGACTAGTTCTCGGGGAGCTGTTTTTT. This sequence encodes CASSPRLVLGELFF.

The CDR3 nucleotides read TGTGCCAGCACTAAGTACGCGGGGGTGAACACCGGGGAGCTGTTTTTT. Translated: CASTKYAGVNTGELFF. This sequence joins TRBV2 and TRBJ2-2, with TRBD2 matching 7 bases. V gave up 7 bases and J gave up 1 base; unmatched junction bases: 9. CDR1 SNHLY and CDR2 FYNNEI come from the germline V gene. CDR3 length equals 16 residues.

The V call is TRBV28, the J call TRBJ2-5, with D possibly TRBD2 on 6 matching bases. Per the germline V gene, CDR1 is MDHEN and CDR2 is SYDVKM. Trimming stripped 8 bases from V and 5 bases from J, with 15 bases between. The CDR3 contains 13 residues. CDR3: CASQFSGGETQYF. CDR3 sequence (DNA): TGTGCCAGCCAGTTTTCTGGGGGGGAGACCCAGTACTTC.

This clone was seen once. In DNA, the CDR3 is TGCGCCAGCAGCTTGGCGGGGGGCGGTGAGACCCAGTACTTC. This codes for CASSLAGGGETQYF. This chain links TRBV5-1 with TRBJ2-5; the D gene is possibly TRBD2 (7 bases). In germline, CDR1 is SGHRS, CDR2 YFSETQ. Trimming pared 0 bases from V and 5 bases from J, leaving 11 bases between. The CDR3 sequence is 14 residues long.

V gene TRBV5-8 combines with J gene TRBJ1-2; TRBD1 is a possible D gene (6 bases). The CDR3 has 15 amino acids. Germline CDR1 is SGHTS and CDR2 is YDEGEE. V lost 4 bases to trimming and J lost 4 bases, with 17 bases between them. The CDR3 region is CASSRPRTASYGYTF. The CDR3 DNA follows: TGTGCCAGCAGCCGGCCCAGGACAGCGAGCTATGGCTACACCTTC.

The chain employs TRBV29-1 and TRBJ2-1, with no clear D. CDR1 is SQVTM, CDR2 ANQGSEA, per germline. The CDR3 extends over 11 amino acids. V lost 5 bases and J lost 8, with 10 bases in between. The CDR3 bases are TGCAGCGTTCCGGTGTACGATGAGCAGTTCTTC. As protein: CSVPVYDEQFF.

The V and J genes are TRBV29-1 and TRBJ1-5; the D gene is possibly TRBD1 (6 bases). The V end lost 6 bases, the J end lost 3 bases, and 12 bases lay between the germline ends. The CDR3 has 13 amino acids. The germline V gene has CDR1 SQVTM and CDR2 ANQGSEA. The DNA for the CDR3 is TGCAGCGTACTGGACAGCACCAATCAGCCCCAGCATTTT. This sequence encodes CSVLDSTNQPQHF.

The chain is built from TRBV5-4 and TRBJ2-6; D gene ambiguous. CDR3 length: 16 amino acids. Trimming left V 4 bases short and J 0 bases short, with 11 bases between. Looked up from germline, CDR1 is SGHNT and CDR2 is YYREEE (reference sequence). The CDR3 region is CASSPKSVSGANVLTF. The CDR3 coding sequence is TGTGCCAGCAGCCCAAAATCAGTCTCTGGGGCCAACGTCCTGACTTTC.

The V gene is TRBV7-9, the J gene TRBJ1-6; D is ambiguous. Germline values: CDR1 SEHNR, CDR2 FQNEAQ (reference sequence). The V gene lost 0 bases and the J gene lost 9 bases, with 15 bases spanning the gap. This CDR3 spans 16 amino acids. As DNA, the CDR3 is TGTGCCAGCAGCTTAGCGGGCGGGAACCCCCTTTCACCCCTCCACTTT. It encodes CASSLAGGNPLSPLHF.

V is TRBV18 and J is TRBJ2-6; D unclear. CDR3 length: 15 amino acids. CDR1 is KGHSH and CDR2 is LQKENI in the germline V gene. The V and J ends lost 4 bases and 4 bases respectively, with 11 bases between them. CDR3 amino acids: CASSRTGSGANVLTF. The DNA for the CDR3 is TGTGCCAGCTCACGTACGGGTTCCGGGGCCAACGTCCTGACTTTC.

The chain uses TRBV11-2 and TRBJ2-7; 10 nucleotides agree with TRBD1. The CDR3 spans 15 residues. The V gene end was trimmed by 5 bases and the J gene end by 2 bases; junction bases not matched to a gene: 6. CDR1 is SGHAT, CDR2 FQNNGV, per germline. The CDR3 DNA sequence: TGTGCCAGCAGCGTAGGGACAGGGGCCACCTACGAGCAGTACTTC. This encodes CASSVGTGATYEQYF.